Listed below are T cell receptor beta chains from one sample, sequenced in a study of blood T cell repertoires in COVID-19. Data came from immunoSEQ multiplex PCR; TCRdb stores just in-frame clones and leaves some out. Of about 440,000 clones in the sample, 70% to 90% were seen once. Sequencing was done on a sample of peripheral blood. Receptor source: a woman aged 45-65 years with COVID-19, enrolled during active disease. CDR3s include the opening cysteine and the closing phenylalanine or tryptophan. D genes are given only for firm matches. Size values are once, few and many counts, or a class for expanded clones, and some rows have none.

clone_size,v_call,j_call,d_call,cdr3_aa,cdr3_nt
.,TRBV2,TRBJ1-4,.,CASSEDSFEKLFF,TGTGCCAGCAGCGAGGACAGTTTTGAAAAACTGTTTTTT
once,TRBV7-3,TRBJ2-3,TRBD2,CASSGRLAGAGDTQYF,TGTGCCAGCAGCGGAAGACTAGCGGGGGCAGGAGATACGCAGTATTTT
once,TRBV11-2,TRBJ2-1,.,CASSLDPEGYNEQFF,TGTGCCAGCAGCTTAGACCCAGAGGGCTACAATGAGCAGTTCTTC
.,TRBV11-1,TRBJ2-7,TRBD2,CASSSITSGGDYEQYF,TGTGCCAGCAGCAGTATAACTAGCGGGGGTGACTACGAGCAGTACTTC
.,TRBV5-1,TRBJ1-1,.,CASSSGVGTEAFF,TGCGCCAGCAGCTCGGGGGTTGGCACTGAAGCTTTCTTT
.,TRBV11-3,TRBJ2-1,.,CASSSTGSYNEQFF,TGTGCCAGCAGCTCCACTGGCTCCTACAATGAGCAGTTCTTC
.,TRBV15,TRBJ2-1,.,CATAHGVYNEQFF,TGTGCCACCGCCCATGGAGTCTACAATGAGCAGTTCTTC
.,TRBV6-1,TRBJ2-7,.,CASSEEGSHEQYF,TGTGCCAGCAGTGAAGAGGGGTCCCACGAGCAGTACTTC
.,TRBV3-1/TRBV3-2,TRBJ2-1,.,CASSQPPGGRGEQFF,TGTGCCAGCAGCCAGCCCCCCGGGGGGCGGGGTGAGCAGTTCTTC
.,TRBV15,TRBJ1-5,TRBD1,CATSRDRGNQPQHF,TGTGCCACCAGCAGGGACAGGGGGAATCAGCCCCAGCATTTT
.,TRBV5-5,TRBJ1-5,TRBD1,CASSLLPRGTQPQHF,TGTGCCAGCTCCTTACTCCCCAGGGGGACTCAGCCCCAGCATTTT
.,TRBV2,TRBJ2-3,TRBD2,CASSVTSGGRTDTQYF,TGTGCCAGCAGTGTAACTAGCGGGGGTCGCACAGATACGCAGTATTTT
.,TRBV6-5,TRBJ1-5,TRBD1,CASTPRQGINQPQHF,TGTGCCAGCACCCCCCGACAGGGAATAAATCAGCCCCAGCATTTT
.,TRBV6-5,TRBJ1-6,.,CASSYAAAGGSPLHF,TGTGCCAGCAGTTACGCGGCGGCCGGAGGGTCACCCCTCCACTTT
once,TRBV29-1,TRBJ2-5,.,CSVEGTGGETQYF,TGCAGCGTAGAGGGGACTGGTGGGGAGACCCAGTACTTC
.,TRBV19,TRBJ1-2,TRBD1,CASRAGQGVGYTF,TGTGCCAGTAGGGCGGGACAGGGAGTGGGCTACACCTTC
.,TRBV2,TRBJ1-1,.,CASSDKYTEAFF,TGTGCCAGCAGTGATAAATACACTGAAGCTTTCTTT
.,TRBV6-5,TRBJ2-4,.,CASSYSGPPENIQYF,TGTGCCAGCAGTTACTCGGGCCCTCCCGAAAACATTCAGTACTTC
.,TRBV4-2,TRBJ1-2,.,CASSQETQMGHGYTF,TGTGCCAGCAGCCAAGAAACGCAGATGGGCCATGGCTACACCTTC
.,TRBV3-1/TRBV3-2,TRBJ2-7,.,CASSLYSYEQYF,TGTGCCAGCAGCCTATACTCCTACGAGCAGTACTTC
.,TRBV10-3,TRBJ2-1,TRBD2,CAISGGEGRNEQFF,TGTGCCATCAGTGGGGGGGAGGGAAGGAATGAGCAGTTCTTC
.,TRBV25-1,TRBJ1-1,.,CASLDGMNTEAFF,TGTGCCAGCCTCGACGGGATGAACACTGAAGCTTTCTTT
once,TRBV28,TRBJ2-1,TRBD2,CASSGRGGGEQFF,TGTGCCAGCAGTGGGCGGGGGGGAGGTGAGCAGTTCTTC
few,TRBV7-2,TRBJ1-2,.,CASSLAAGGYTF,TGTGCCAGCAGCTTAGCGGCAGGGGGCTACACCTTC
.,TRBV24-1,TRBJ2-7,.,CATSDGTSHEQYF,TGTGCCACCAGTGATGGAACTAGCCACGAGCAGTACTTC
.,TRBV3-1/TRBV3-2,TRBJ2-2,TRBD2,CASSQVLGASGVANTGELFF,TGTGCCAGCAGCCAAGTTCTGGGGGCTAGCGGGGTGGCGAACACCGGGGAGCTGTTTTTT
once,TRBV5-1,TRBJ2-2,TRBD1,CASSPGQGATGELFF,TGCGCCAGCAGCCCCGGACAGGGGGCAACCGGGGAGCTGTTTTTT
.,TRBV30,TRBJ2-5,TRBD2,CAWSASGGETQYF,TGTGCCTGGAGTGCTAGCGGAGGGGAGACCCAGTACTTC
.,TRBV15,TRBJ2-7,TRBD1,CATSTWTGYEQYF,TGTGCCACCAGCACCTGGACAGGGTACGAGCAGTACTTC
.,TRBV5-1,TRBJ2-3,.,CASSWTSTDTQYF,TGCGCCAGCAGCTGGACTAGCACAGATACGCAGTATTTT
once,TRBV5-4,TRBJ1-2,.,CASRIQLQGSNYGYTF,TGTGCCAGCAGAATCCAACTACAGGGTTCCAACTATGGCTACACCTTC
once,TRBV4-1,TRBJ2-7,.,CASSQVLGLSSYEQYF,TGCGCCAGCAGCCAAGTTCTGGGACTCTCTTCCTACGAGCAGTACTTC
.,TRBV2,TRBJ1-4,TRBD1,CASSRPGQGFEKLFF,TGTGCCAGCAGCCGCCCGGGACAGGGTTTTGAAAAACTGTTTTTT
.,TRBV21-1,TRBJ1-2,.,CASSRGVCNYGYTF,TGTGCCAGCAGCAGGGGGGTTTGTAACTATGGCTACACCTTC
.,TRBV18,TRBJ1-3,TRBD1,CASSPDRASGNTIYF,TGTGCCAGCTCACCCGACAGGGCCTCTGGAAACACCATATATTTT
.,TRBV4-1,TRBJ2-1,TRBD2,CASSHWLWVAGAYNEQFF,TGCGCCAGCAGCCACTGGCTATGGGTAGCGGGGGCCTACAATGAGCAGTTCTTC
.,TRBV28,TRBJ1-1,.,CASSYGYTEAFF,TGTGCCAGCTCCTACGGGTACACTGAAGCTTTCTTT
.,TRBV11-1,TRBJ1-1,.,CASSPDIKRVNTEAFF,TGTGCCAGCAGCCCCGACATAAAGAGGGTGAACACTGAAGCTTTCTTT
.,TRBV29-1,TRBJ1-2,TRBD1,CSEGTGSLGGYTF,TGCAGCGAAGGGACAGGGAGCTTAGGGGGCTACACCTTC
.,TRBV6-1,TRBJ2-1,TRBD1,CASSDLGQGLNEQFF,TGTGCCAGCAGTGATCTAGGACAGGGCTTGAATGAGCAGTTCTTC